This T cell receptor beta chain emerged from a study of T cell responses to AZD1222 COVID-19 vaccine (TCRdb year 2021). At the level of the whole study: A total of just over 230 trial participants underwent TCR sequencing, of whom about 200 had received two doses of AZD1222 and 26 had received two doses of the MenACWY control vaccine. Trial participants were enrolled by age into subgroups of 18-55, 56-69 and 70-plus years, and around 150, 28 and 57 TCR-sequenced participants, respectively, were included in these subgroups. The research as a whole found: Only five to seven AZD1222 recipients were SARS-CoV-2 seropositive at baseline, limiting conclusions about previously exposed vaccinees. The whole spike protein was spanned by vaccine-associated CD4 TCRs, and dominant responses were seen in regions 160-218 and 743-854. After two AZD1222 doses, spike-specific TCR breadth and depth were significantly higher than at day 0 and than in MenACWY recipients. Most participants were white British and females outnumbered males, and the authors suggested that clonal diversity may have been underestimated. In the small 56-69-year group, the increase in depth fell short of significance, most likely because of low power. Reportedly, almost half of the unique spike-specific TCRs recognized epitopes lying outside the regions that are mutated in the B.1.351 and B.1.1.7 variants. Because no samples from the day 14 peak response were available, repertoires could be characterized only after the peak T cell response.

The CDR3 regions of human TCRbeta chains were subjected to immunosequencing. As for the authors' bioinformatics: Repertoire TCRs were checked for matches against a reference library of SARS-CoV-2-specific TCRs that had been generated using the MIRA antigen-specificity platform. Breadth was defined as the fraction of unique TCRs that were SARS-CoV-2-associated. Depth was defined as the fraction of total T cells that were SARS-CoV-2-associated. Using the MIRA data, every spike-specific TCR was mapped to the spike region that the TCR reacted to and assigned to either a CD4 or a CD8 class. Log10-transformed breadth and depth values were compared by one-way ANOVA with Sidak's multiple comparisons tests. Entries here come from immuneACCESS through TCRdb and include only in-frame sequences with V and J called. Some clones fail to appear in such tables; in the studies checked, an unresolved V gene covers under half of the shortfall, and the cause of the remainder is unknown. V, J and clone size are those of that table, while D and trimming were read from the DNA. The sample table records roughly 150,000 clones; roughly nine tenths of these occur just once. Of the sample, approximately 1.5% falls within the top ten clones.

A word on this clone: Its antigen is unknown. Base qualities are not provided; no much larger clone lies one nucleotide away.

In the paper's terms, the time point label means: about 28 days (+/-7) after the second vaccine dose. AZD1222 recipients with second doses at about 4 weeks or about 12 weeks were pooled, because spike-specific TCR depth and breadth did not differ between schedules. The vaccinee samples were drawn from two UK trials, COV001 and COV002, one of which was a single-blind randomized controlled phase 2/3 trial testing AZD1222 (ChAdOx1 nCoV-19) in healthy adults. Trial participant PBMC samples were collected at day 0 and day 28 after the second dose for TCRbeta chain sequencing. The germline V gene encodes CDR1 MNHEY and CDR2 SVGAGI. From its cysteine to its phenylalanine, the CDR3 spans 14 amino acids. Solely the CDR3 DNA is kept, with 42 bases framed from the first base. V is clipped by 6 bases and J by 0 bases, and the sequence between their germline boundaries is 9 bases long.

The material was peripheral blood, obtained 28 days after the second AZD1222 dose. This sequence originates from an adult who received the AZD1222 COVID-19 vaccine. Rearrangement joined TRBV6-5 to TRBJ1-5, with the D segment identity uncertain. The nucleotides are TGTGCCAGCAGCCTACAGCCTAGCAATCAGCCCCAGCATTTT. The translation is CASSLQPSNQPQHF.